The TCR beta chain described here comes from a study of blood T cells in healthy people across ages. Whole-study findings and limits: Long-lived donors had more naive CD4+ cells and higher diversity than aged donors.

This clonotype occurred a few times. As yet, its antigen is unknown. The V gene's germline CDR1 is MDHEN and CDR2 SYDVKM. This CDR3 has 15 amino acids. The ends lost 5 bases at V and 4 bases at J; junction bases unmatched: 9. PCR was performed a second time for 7 to 11 cycles using a sample-barcoded 5' primer and a J-beta primer mix. A single record per CDR3 protein comes from TCRdb applying MiXCR to the 5' RACE reads. The sample shows about 1.7 million distinct CDR3 sequences, under 30% of them seen only once. The authors extracted at least 6 micrograms of total RNA per sample. This receptor was obtained from a woman aged 25 to 39 in good health. The sequencing sample was made of blood. The V gene is TRBV28, the J gene TRBJ1-2, with 8 nucleotides matching TRBD1. The DNA of the CDR3 is TGTGCCAGCAGTCCCCGGGGACAGGCGATCTATGGCTACACCTTC. Translated, it gives CASSPRGQAIYGYTF.